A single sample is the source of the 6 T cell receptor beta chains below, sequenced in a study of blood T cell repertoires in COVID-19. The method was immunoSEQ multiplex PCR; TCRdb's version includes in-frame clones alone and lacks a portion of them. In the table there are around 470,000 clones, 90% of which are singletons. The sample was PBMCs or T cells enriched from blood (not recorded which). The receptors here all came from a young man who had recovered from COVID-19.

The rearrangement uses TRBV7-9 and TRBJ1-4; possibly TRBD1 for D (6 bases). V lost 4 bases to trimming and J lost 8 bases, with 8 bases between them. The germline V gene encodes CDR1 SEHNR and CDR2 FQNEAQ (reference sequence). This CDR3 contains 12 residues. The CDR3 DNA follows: TGTGCCAGCAGCTACAGGGTCGAAAAACTGTTTTTT. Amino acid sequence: CASSYRVEKLFF.

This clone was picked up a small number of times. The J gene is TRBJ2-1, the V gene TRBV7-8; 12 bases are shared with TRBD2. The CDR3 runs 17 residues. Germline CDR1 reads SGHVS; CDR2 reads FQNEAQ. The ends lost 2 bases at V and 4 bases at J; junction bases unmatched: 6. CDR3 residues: CASSLPSGGAGYNEQFF. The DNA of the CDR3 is TGTGCCAGCAGCTTACCTAGCGGGGGGGCAGGATACAATGAGCAGTTCTTC.

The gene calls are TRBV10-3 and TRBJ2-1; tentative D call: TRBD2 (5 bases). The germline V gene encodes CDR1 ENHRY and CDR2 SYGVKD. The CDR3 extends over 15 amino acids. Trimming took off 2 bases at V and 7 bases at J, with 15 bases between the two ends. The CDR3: CAISEPTVAGNEQFF. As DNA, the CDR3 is TGTGCCATCAGTGAGCCAACAGTCGCGGGTAATGAGCAGTTCTTC.

As DNA, the CDR3 is TGTGCCAGCAGACTGGACAGATACACTGAAGCTTTCTTT. Translation: CASRLDRYTEAFF. This chain connects TRBV27 to TRBJ1-1; maybe TRBD1 (6 bases). This CDR3 region has 13 residues. V shed 6 bases and J shed 3 bases, with 11 bases lying between them. From germline, CDR1 is MNHEY and CDR2 SMNVEV (reference sequence).

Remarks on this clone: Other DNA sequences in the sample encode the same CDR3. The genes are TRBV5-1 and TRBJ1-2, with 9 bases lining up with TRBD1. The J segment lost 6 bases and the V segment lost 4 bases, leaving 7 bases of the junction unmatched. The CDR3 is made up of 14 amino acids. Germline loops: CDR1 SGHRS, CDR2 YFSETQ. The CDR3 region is CASSLTGQGHGYTF. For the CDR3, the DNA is TGCGCCAGCAGCCTGACGGGACAGGGCCATGGCTACACCTTC.

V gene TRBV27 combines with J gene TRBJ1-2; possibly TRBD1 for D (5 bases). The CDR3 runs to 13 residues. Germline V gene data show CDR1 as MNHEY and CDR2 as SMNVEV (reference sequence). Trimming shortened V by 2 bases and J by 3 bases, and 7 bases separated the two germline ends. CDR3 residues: CASSLQGHYGYTF. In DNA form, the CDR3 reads TGTGCCAGCAGTTTACAGGGTCACTATGGCTACACCTTC.